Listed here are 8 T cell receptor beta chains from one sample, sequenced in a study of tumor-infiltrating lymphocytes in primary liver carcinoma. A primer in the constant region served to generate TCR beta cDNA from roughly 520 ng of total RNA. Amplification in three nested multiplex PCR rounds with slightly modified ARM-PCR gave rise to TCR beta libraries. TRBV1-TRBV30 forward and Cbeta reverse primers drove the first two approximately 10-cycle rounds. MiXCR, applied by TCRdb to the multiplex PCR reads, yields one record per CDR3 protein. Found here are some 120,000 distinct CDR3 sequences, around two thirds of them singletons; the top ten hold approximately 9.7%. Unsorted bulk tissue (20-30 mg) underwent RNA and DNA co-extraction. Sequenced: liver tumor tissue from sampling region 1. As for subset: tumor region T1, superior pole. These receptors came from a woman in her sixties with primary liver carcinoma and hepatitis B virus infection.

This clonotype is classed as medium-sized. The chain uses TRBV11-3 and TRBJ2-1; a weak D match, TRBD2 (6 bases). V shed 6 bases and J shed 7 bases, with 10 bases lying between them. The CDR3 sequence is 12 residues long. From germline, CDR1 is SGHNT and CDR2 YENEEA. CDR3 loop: CASRSGVNEQFF. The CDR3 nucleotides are TGTGCCAGCAGATCGGGGGTGAATGAGCAGTTCTTC. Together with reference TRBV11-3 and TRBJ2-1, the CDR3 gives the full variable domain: EAGVVQSPRYKIIEKKQPVAFWCNPISGHNTLYWYLQNLGQGPELLIRYENEEAVDDSQLPKDRFSAERLKGVDSTLKIQPAELGDSAVYLCASRSGVNEQFFGPGTRLTVL.

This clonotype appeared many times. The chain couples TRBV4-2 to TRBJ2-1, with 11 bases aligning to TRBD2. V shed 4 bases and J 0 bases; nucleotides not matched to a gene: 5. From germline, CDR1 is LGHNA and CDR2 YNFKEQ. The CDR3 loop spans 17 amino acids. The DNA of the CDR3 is TGTGCCAGCAGCCTGTTAGCGGGAGGGAGCTCCTACAATGAGCAGTTCTTC. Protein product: CASSLLAGGSSYNEQFF.

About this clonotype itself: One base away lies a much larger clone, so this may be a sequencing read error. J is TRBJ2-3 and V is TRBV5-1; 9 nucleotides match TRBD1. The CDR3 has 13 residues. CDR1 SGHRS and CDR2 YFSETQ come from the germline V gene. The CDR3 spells CPSRGTGGLTQYF. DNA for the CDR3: TGCCCCAGCAGAGGAACAGGGGGCCTCACGCAGTATTTT. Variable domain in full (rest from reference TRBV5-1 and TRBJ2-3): KAGVTQTPRYLIKTRGQQVTLSCSPISGHRSVSWYQQTPGQGLQFLFEYFSETQRNKGNFPGRFSGRQFSNSRSEMNVSTLELGDSALYLCPSRGTGGLTQYFGPGTRLTVL.

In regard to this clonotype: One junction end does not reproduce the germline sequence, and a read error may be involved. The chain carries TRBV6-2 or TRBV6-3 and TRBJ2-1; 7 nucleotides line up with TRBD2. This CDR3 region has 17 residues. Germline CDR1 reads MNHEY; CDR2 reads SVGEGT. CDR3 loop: CVSSYSVGGSSYNEQFF. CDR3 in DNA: TGTGTCAGCAGTTACTCGGTTGGCGGGAGTTCCTACAATGAGCAGTTCTTC.

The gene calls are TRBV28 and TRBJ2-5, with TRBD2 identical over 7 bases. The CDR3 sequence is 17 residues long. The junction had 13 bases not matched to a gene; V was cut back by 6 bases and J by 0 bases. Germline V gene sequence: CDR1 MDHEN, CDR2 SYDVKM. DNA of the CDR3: TGTGCCAGCAGGAATAGACTAGCACTGTTGTACCAAGAGACCCAGTACTTC. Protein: CASRNRLALLYQETQYF.

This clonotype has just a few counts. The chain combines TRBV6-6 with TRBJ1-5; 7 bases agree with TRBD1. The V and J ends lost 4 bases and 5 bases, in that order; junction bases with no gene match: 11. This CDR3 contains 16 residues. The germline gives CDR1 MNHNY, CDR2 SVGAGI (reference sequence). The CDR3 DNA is TGTGCCAGCAGTTCCGGGACAGCGCTGGGCGATCAGCCCCAGCATTTT. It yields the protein CASSSGTALGDQPQHF.

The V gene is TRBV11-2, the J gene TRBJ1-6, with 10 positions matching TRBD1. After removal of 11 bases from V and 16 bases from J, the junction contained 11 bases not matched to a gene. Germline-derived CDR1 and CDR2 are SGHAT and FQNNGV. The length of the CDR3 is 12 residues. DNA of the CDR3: TGTGCCGGGAGCCCCGGGACAGGGGAGCTCCACTTT. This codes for CAGSPGTGELHF.

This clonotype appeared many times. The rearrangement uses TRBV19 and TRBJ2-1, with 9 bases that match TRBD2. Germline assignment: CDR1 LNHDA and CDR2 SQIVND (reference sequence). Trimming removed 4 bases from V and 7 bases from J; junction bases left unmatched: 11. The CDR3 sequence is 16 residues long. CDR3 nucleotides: TGTGCCAGTAGTACACCTTATAGCGGGAGAAGAAATGAGCAGTTCTTC. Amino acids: CASSTPYSGRRNEQFF.